These 28 T cell receptor beta chains were all obtained from the same sample, sequenced in a study of tumor-infiltrating lymphocytes in primary liver carcinoma. TCR beta cDNA was reverse-transcribed from about 500 ng of total RNA. The reaction used a constant-region primer and ProtoScript II reverse transcriptase. It was through three nested multiplex PCR rounds of slightly modified ARM-PCR that TCR beta libraries arose. A C-beta reverse primer and TRBV1-TRBV30 forward primers served in each of the first two PCR rounds, at 9 to 10 cycles apiece. Via MiXCR, TCRdb re-called the multiplex PCR reads, giving one row per CDR3 protein. The sample consists of 37,000 or so distinct CDR3 sequences, 60% to 80% of them appearing once. Scientists recovered RNA and DNA together from roughly 20-30 mg of unsorted bulk tissue. The sample taken for sequencing was tumor-adjacent normal liver tissue. These receptors were collected from a man between 35 and 55 years old with primary liver carcinoma and hepatitis B virus infection.

This clonotype came up once. It is likely a read error, because the conserved phenylalanine at the end of the CDR3 is missing. This chain uses TRBV29-1 with TRBJ2-2, with D tentatively TRBD2 (5 bases). The CDR3 has 14 amino acids. Germline lookup yields CDR1 SQVTM and CDR2 ANQGSEA. The CDR3 region is CSVLSSLNTGKLFS. CDR3 in DNA: TGCAGCGTACTGAGCAGCCTGAACACCGGGAAGCTGTTTTCT.

V is TRBV29-1 and J is TRBJ2-7, with 7 bases that match TRBD2. In germline, CDR1 is SQVTM, CDR2 ANQGSEA. Unmatched junction bases numbered 15, after V lost 7 bases and J lost 6 bases. The CDR3 spans 14 residues. The CDR3 region has the DNA TGCAGCGCTGTGATAGAGGGGAGGGTGATCGAGCAGTACTTC. Translating gives CSAVIEGRVIEQYF.

For this clonotype: At one end, the junction sequence differs from germline, possibly due to a read error. The chain combines TRBV4-3 with TRBJ1-5, with D possibly matching TRBD1 (5 bases). The CDR3 has 13 amino acids. The germline V gene has CDR1 LGHNA and CDR2 YSLEER. The CDR3 spells CAGSQEWGRPQHF. In DNA, the CDR3 is TGCGCCGGCAGCCAAGAGTGGGGACGGCCCCAGCATTTT.

The count of this clonotype is one. CDR3 nucleotides: TGTGTCAGAAGCTTTACTAGCGCCTACGAGCAGTACTTC. Translation gives CVRSFTSAYEQYF. The V and J genes are TRBV7-8 and TRBJ2-7; 7 nucleotides line up with TRBD2. This CDR3 is built from 13 residues. The V gene's germline CDR1 is SGHVS and CDR2 FQNEAQ.

Comment on this clonotype: An end of the junction differs from the germline gene, which may be a read error. The J gene is TRBJ2-2, the V gene TRBV7-9, with 7 positions matching TRBD1. The CDR3 runs 15 residues. Germline values: CDR1 SEHNR, CDR2 FQNEAQ (reference sequence). CDR3 DNA sequence: TGTGCCAGCAGCCCCGGACAGGTGAAGACCGGGGAGCTGTTTTTC. Its translation: CASSPGQVKTGELFF.

Concerning this clonotype itself: Its ends do not fully match the called genes, so a read error is possible. CDR3 loop: CVSILGRNGDNEQFF. For the CDR3, the DNA is TGTGTCAGCATCCTGGGACGGAACGGAGACAATGAGCAGTTCTTC. The chain employs TRBV11-3 and TRBJ2-1; the D call may be TRBD1 or TRBD2 (5 bases each). This CDR3 spans 15 amino acids. Germline-derived CDR1 and CDR2 are SGHNT and YENEEA. The full variable domain, rest sourced from reference TRBV11-3 and TRBJ2-1, is EAGVVQSPRYKIIEKKQPVAFWCNPISGHNTLYWYLQNLGQGPELLIRYENEEAVDDSQLPKDRFSAERLKGVDSTLKIQPAELGDSAVYLCVSILGRNGDNEQFFGPGTRLTVL.

Worth noting for this clonotype: One end of the junction does not line up with germline, which may come from a read error. The chain is built from TRBV29-1 and TRBJ2-1; D possibly corresponds to TRBD2 (6 bases). The CDR3 covers 15 residues. CDR1 is SQVTM, CDR2 ANQGSEA, per germline. The CDR3 reads CSVEPPWEVRNEQFF. CDR3 DNA: TGCAGTGTTGAACCTCCGTGGGAGGTCCGCAATGAGCAGTTCTTC.

As regards this clonotype: Lacking the conserved final phenylalanine or tryptophan, this CDR3 likely reflects a read error. The rearrangement joins TRBV20-1 to TRBJ2-7; a possible D gene is TRBD1 (6 bases). The germline V gene encodes CDR1 DFQATT and CDR2 SNEGSKA (reference sequence). CDR3 size: 14 residues. V dropped 3 bases and J dropped 3 bases, with 15 bases sitting between them. The CDR3 sequence is CSASFDGQYYEQYS. In DNA form, the CDR3 reads TGCAGTGCTAGTTTTGACGGACAGTACTACGAGCAGTACTCC.

This clonotype was counted ten times or more. The chain uses TRBV2 and TRBJ2-1; no clear D gene. There are 11 residues in the CDR3. CDR1 is SNHLY, CDR2 FYNNEI, per germline. Trimming removed 2 bases at V and 9 bases at J, with 5 bases between. In nucleotides, the CDR3 is TGTGCCAGCAGTGAATTCGCTGAGCAGTTCTTC. It translates to CASSEFAEQFF.

To note about this clonotype: This may arise from a read error, as a much more abundant clone is one base away. The J gene is TRBJ2-3, the V gene TRBV28; D gene ambiguous. The germline V gene encodes CDR1 MDHEN and CDR2 SYDVKM. This CDR3 spans 13 amino acids. V was pared by 8 bases and J by 0 bases, with 9 bases between. The CDR3 region has the DNA TGTGCCAGCGGAAACCCTAGCACAGATACGCAGTATTTT. Protein: CASGNPSTDTQYF.

In regard to this clonotype: Since the CDR3 does not end with the conserved phenylalanine or tryptophan, this likely comes from a read error. V usage is TRBV11-1 and J usage is TRBJ2-1; 11 bases are a match to TRBD2. The CDR3 is made up of 20 amino acids. Losses at the gene ends were 5 bases for V and 11 bases for J; bases not matched to a gene: 26. Germline V gene lookup returns CDR1 SGHAT and CDR2 FQDESV (reference sequence). CDR3 residues: CASSIGKTSGASWFGDKQFY. For the CDR3, the DNA is TGTGCCAGCAGCATAGGAAAGACTAGCGGGGCCTCATGGTTCGGCGATAAGCAGTTCTAC.

As for this clonotype: At one end, the junction sequence differs from germline, possibly due to a read error. CDR3 nucleotide sequence: TGTGCCAGTAGCTTAGATACTAGGGGGAGGTCTCAGTTCTTC. It yields the protein CASSLDTRGRSQFF. The chain is built from TRBV11-2 and TRBJ2-1; D may correspond to TRBD1 or TRBD2 (6 bases each). Germline lookup yields CDR1 SGHAT and CDR2 FQNNGV. This CDR3 has 14 amino acids.

Of note for this clonotype: The CDR3 end shows no conserved phenylalanine or tryptophan, and so a read error is likely. The chain combines TRBV6-4 with TRBJ2-1, with 9 bases that match TRBD2. Per the germline V gene, CDR1 is MRHNA and CDR2 is SNTAGT. This CDR3 has 14 residues. The CDR3 nucleotides read TGTGCGAGCAGTGAAGGGACTAGCAGCAACGAGCAGTTCTTA. Its protein product is CASSEGTSSNEQFL.

With regard to this clonotype: The junction differs from germline at one of its ends, possibly a read error. J is TRBJ2-1 and V is TRBV10-3; 9 positions match TRBD2. The CDR3 loop spans 15 amino acids. Germline loops: CDR1 ENHRY, CDR2 SYGVKD. The CDR3 DNA sequence: TGTACCATCAGGGCTAGCGGGATCTCCTACAATGAGCAGTTCTTT. Its protein product is CTIRASGISYNEQFF.

This clonotype was counted at least ten times. The gene calls are TRBV7-8 and TRBJ2-1, with 11 bases that match TRBD2. J gave up 5 bases and V 4 bases, and 10 bases lay outside the gene matches. The CDR3 has 17 residues. The germline V gene encodes CDR1 SGHVS and CDR2 FQNEAQ. This CDR3 is CASSSVELAGGHNEQFF. In nucleotides, the CDR3 is TGTGCCAGCAGCTCAGTGGAGTTAGCGGGAGGGCACAATGAGCAGTTCTTC.

This clonotype was seen just once. Its ends do not fully match the called genes, so a read error is possible. J is TRBJ2-1 and V is TRBV6-2 or TRBV6-3; TRBD1 aligns across 8 bases. This CDR3 has 14 amino acids. CDR1 and CDR2 from the germline V gene are MNHEY and SVGEGT. CDR3: CANSYFTQGQVPFF. The DNA for the CDR3 is TGTGCCAACAGTTACTTTACACAGGGACAGGTCCCGTTCTTC.

V and J are TRBV28 and TRBJ2-7, with D possibly matching TRBD1 (6 bases). The CDR3 has 15 amino acids. CDR1 is MDHEN, CDR2 SYDVKM, per germline. Trimming pared 2 bases from V and 5 bases from J, leaving 16 bases between. This CDR3 is CASSLKGQGGDEQYF. CDR3 coding DNA: TGTGCCAGCAGTTTAAAAGGGCAAGGGGGTGACGAGCAGTACTTC.

This clonotype was counted between two and nine times. The chain combines TRBV29-1 with TRBJ2-7; D unclear. CDR1 SQVTM and CDR2 ANQGSEA come from the germline V gene. CDR3 size: 13 residues. V gave up 5 bases and J gave up 0 bases, with 11 bases separating them. The CDR3 region has the DNA TGCAGCGTTCTGATAGGATACTCCTACGAGCAGTACTTC. This translates into CSVLIGYSYEQYF.

As regards this clonotype: Germline is not matched at one junction end, which may reflect a read error. The gene calls are TRBV11-3 and TRBJ2-1; TRBD2 agrees at 9 bases. Germline CDR1 reads SGHNT; CDR2 reads YENEEA. This CDR3 region has 16 residues. The CDR3 region has the DNA TGTGCCAGCAGGCTCGATAGCGGGAGCGGGCACAATGAGCAGTTATTT. Its protein is CASRLDSGSGHNEQLF.

This clonotype was counted once. The CDR3 end shows no conserved phenylalanine or tryptophan, and so a read error is likely. The chain has TRBV28 and TRBJ1-1; D call uncertain. The CDR3 has 12 amino acids. V was trimmed by 5 bases and J by 1 base, leaving 5 bases between them. The germline V gene encodes CDR1 MDHEN and CDR2 SYDVKM. Here the CDR3 DNA reads TGTGCCAGCAGTACACCGAACACTGAAGCTTTCTTA. This encodes CASSTPNTEAFL.

In the case of this clonotype: A read error may produce the germline difference seen at one junction end. The rearrangement uses TRBV28 and TRBJ2-4; D uncertain. This CDR3 comprises 11 residues. Germline-derived CDR1 and CDR2 are MDHEN and SYDVKM. The CDR3 DNA sequence: TGTGCTAGCAGTTCGGTATTTATTCAGTACTTC. Residues: CASSSVFIQYF. The variable domain in full, completed from reference TRBV28 and TRBJ2-4, reads DVKVTQSSRYLVKRTGEKVFLECVQDMDHENMFWYRQDPGLGLRLIYFSYDVKMKEKGDIPEGYSVSREKKERFSLILESASTNQTSMYLCASSSVFIQYFGAGTRLSVL.

This chain links TRBV6-6 with TRBJ1-5; D is perhaps TRBD1 (6 bases). The CDR3 has 15 residues. The V gene lost 10 bases and the J gene lost 0 bases, with 16 bases spanning the gap. Looked up from germline, CDR1 is MNHNY and CDR2 is SVGAGI (reference sequence). The CDR3 sequence is CAITRGHLSNQPQHF. The DNA of the CDR3 is TGTGCCATCACTCGGGGGCATCTTAGCAATCAGCCCCAGCATTTT.

Note on this clonotype: This is likely a read error, given that the CDR3 carries no conserved phenylalanine or tryptophan at its end. The J gene is TRBJ2-3, the V gene TRBV29-1; no clear D. Germline values: CDR1 SQVTM, CDR2 ANQGSEA. Trimming cost V 2 bases and J 4 bases, with 13 bases left between them. This CDR3 is 14 amino acids long. In DNA, the CDR3 is TGCAGCGTTGAAACGTTATCCGTTGCAGATACGCAGTATCTA. It codes for CSVETLSVADTQYL.

In this sample, this clonotype turned up once. Germline and junction disagree at one end, which may indicate a read error. CDR3 loop: CNVAPRGPIYEQYF. CDR3 in DNA: TGCAACGTTGCCCCCCGGGGCCCCATCTACGAGCAGTACTTC. The chain couples TRBV29-1 to TRBJ2-7; D is tentatively TRBD1 or TRBD2 (5 bases each). This CDR3 is 14 amino acids long. Germline V gives CDR1 SQVTM, CDR2 ANQGSEA.

Regarding this clonotype: The germline gene is not matched at one end of the junction; a read error may be the cause. The chain employs TRBV5-1 and TRBJ2-2, with D uncertain. Germline V CDR1 and CDR2: SGHRS, YFSETQ. This CDR3 is built from 14 residues. The CDR3 protein is CASSLERNTVELFF. Written as DNA, the CDR3 is TGCGCCAGCAGCCTGGAACGGAACACCGTGGAGCTGTTTTTT.

The CDR3 sequence is CASSDSSAIPDSPLHF. CDR3 DNA: TGTGCCAGCAGCGACTCCTCCGCGATACCGGATTCACCCCTCCACTTT. The chain is built from TRBV12-3 or TRBV12-4 and TRBJ1-6; unclear D gene. This CDR3 has 16 residues. V was cut by 6 bases and J by 8 bases, with 20 bases left in between.

The chain combines TRBV28 with TRBJ1-2; D unresolved. Germline V lookup: CDR1 MDHEN, CDR2 SYDVKM. V was pared by 7 bases and J by 0 bases, with 12 bases between. The CDR3 totals 14 residues. CDR3: CASIPWATNYGYTF. The CDR3 nucleotides are TGTGCCAGCATCCCATGGGCCACTAACTATGGCTACACCTTC.

As to this clonotype: This CDR3 fails to terminate in the conserved phenylalanine or tryptophan, so it likely reflects a read error. The chain links TRBV11-2 to TRBJ2-1, with D possibly TRBD2 on 7 matching bases. Deletions cut 0 bases from V and 6 bases from J, with 15 bases between. The germline V gene encodes CDR1 SGHAT and CDR2 FQNNGV. CDR3 size: 16 residues. CDR3 protein: CASSLEGGGHFNEQFL. Written as DNA, the CDR3 is TGTGCCAGCAGCTTAGAGGGAGGGGGGCACTTCAATGAGCAGTTCTTA.